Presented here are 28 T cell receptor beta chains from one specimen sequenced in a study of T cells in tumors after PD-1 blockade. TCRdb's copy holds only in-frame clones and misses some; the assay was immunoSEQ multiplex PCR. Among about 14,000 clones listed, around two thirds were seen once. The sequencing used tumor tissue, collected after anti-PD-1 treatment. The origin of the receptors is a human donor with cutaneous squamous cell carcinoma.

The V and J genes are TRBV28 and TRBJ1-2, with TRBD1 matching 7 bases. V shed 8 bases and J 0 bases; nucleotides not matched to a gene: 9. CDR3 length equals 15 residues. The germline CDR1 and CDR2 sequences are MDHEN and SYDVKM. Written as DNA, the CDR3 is TGTGCCAGCGTGTCCCCGGGACAGACTAACTATGGCTACACCTTC. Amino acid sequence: CASVSPGQTNYGYTF.

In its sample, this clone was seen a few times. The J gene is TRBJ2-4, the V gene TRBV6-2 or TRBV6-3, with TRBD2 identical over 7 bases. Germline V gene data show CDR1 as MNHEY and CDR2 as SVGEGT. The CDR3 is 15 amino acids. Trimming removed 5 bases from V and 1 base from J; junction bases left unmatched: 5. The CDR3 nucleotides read TGTGCCAGCAGTCCGGGAGGAGTTGCCAAAAACATTCAGTACTTC. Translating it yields CASSPGGVAKNIQYF.

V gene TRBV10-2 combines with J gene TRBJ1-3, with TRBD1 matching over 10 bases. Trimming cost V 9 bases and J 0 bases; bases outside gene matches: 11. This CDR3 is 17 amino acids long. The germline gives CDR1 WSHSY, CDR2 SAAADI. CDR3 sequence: CASQVVGTGASGNTIYF. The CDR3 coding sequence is TGCGCCAGTCAAGTTGTTGGGACAGGGGCCTCTGGAAACACCATATATTTT.

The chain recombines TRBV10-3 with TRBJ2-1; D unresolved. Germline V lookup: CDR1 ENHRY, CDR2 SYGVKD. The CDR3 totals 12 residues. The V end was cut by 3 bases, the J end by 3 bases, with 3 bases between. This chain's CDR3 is CAISDFYNEQFF. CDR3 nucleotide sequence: TGTGCCATCAGTGATTTCTACAATGAGCAGTTCTTC.

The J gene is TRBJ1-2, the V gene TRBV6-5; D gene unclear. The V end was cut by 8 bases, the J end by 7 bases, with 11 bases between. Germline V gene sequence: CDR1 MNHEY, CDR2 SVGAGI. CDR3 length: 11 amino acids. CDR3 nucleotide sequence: TGTGCCAGCGGGGTAGCCCCTGGCTACACCTTC. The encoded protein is CASGVAPGYTF.

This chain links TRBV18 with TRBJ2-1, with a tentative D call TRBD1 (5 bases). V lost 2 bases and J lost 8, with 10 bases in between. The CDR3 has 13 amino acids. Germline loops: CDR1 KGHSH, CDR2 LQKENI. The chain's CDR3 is CASSPGAGDEQFF. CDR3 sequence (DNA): TGTGCCAGCTCACCAGGGGCTGGTGATGAGCAGTTCTTC.

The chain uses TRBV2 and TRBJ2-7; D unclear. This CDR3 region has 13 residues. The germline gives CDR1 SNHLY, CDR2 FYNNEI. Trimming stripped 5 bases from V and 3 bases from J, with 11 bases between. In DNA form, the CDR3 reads TGTGCCAGCAGTCATACCAAAATCTACGAGCAGTACTTC. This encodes CASSHTKIYEQYF.

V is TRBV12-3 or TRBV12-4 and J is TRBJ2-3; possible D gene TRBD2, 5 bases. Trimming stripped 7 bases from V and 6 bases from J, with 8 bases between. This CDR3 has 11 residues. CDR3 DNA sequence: TGTGCCAGCAAGGACTGGGATACGCAGTATTTT. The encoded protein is CASKDWDTQYF.

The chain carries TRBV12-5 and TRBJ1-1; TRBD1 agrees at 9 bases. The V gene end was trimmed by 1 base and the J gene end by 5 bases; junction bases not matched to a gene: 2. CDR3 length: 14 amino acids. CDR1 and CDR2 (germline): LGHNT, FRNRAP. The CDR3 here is CASGLGTGDTEAFF. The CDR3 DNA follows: TGTGCTAGTGGTTTGGGGACAGGGGATACTGAAGCTTTCTTT.

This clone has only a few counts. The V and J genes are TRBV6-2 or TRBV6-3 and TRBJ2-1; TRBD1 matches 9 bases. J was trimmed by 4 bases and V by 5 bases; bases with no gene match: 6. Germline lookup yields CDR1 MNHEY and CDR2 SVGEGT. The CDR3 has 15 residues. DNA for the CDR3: TGTGCCAGCAGTCCAACCGGGACAGGGTACAATGAGCAGTTCTTC. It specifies CASSPTGTGYNEQFF.

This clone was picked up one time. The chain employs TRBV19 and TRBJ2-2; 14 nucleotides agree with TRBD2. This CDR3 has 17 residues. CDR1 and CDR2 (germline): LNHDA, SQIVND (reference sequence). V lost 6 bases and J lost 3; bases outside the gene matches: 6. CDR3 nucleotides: TGTGCCAGTAGCGGACTAGCGGGGGGCCCATACACCGGGGAGCTGTTTTTT. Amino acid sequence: CASSGLAGGPYTGELFF.

The CDR3 region has the DNA TGCGCCAGCAGCGCCGATCACCGGGCTGCCTATGGCTACACCTTC. Residues: CASSADHRAAYGYTF. The V and J genes are TRBV5-1 and TRBJ1-2; no reliable D call. This CDR3 spans 15 amino acids. V lost 4 bases and J lost 4, with 17 bases in between. The germline V gene has CDR1 SGHRS and CDR2 YFSETQ.

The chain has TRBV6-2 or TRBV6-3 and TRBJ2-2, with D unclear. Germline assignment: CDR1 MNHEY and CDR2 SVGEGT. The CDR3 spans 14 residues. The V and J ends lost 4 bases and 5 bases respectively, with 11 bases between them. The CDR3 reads CASSFSRVTGELFF. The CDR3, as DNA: TGTGCCAGCAGTTTCTCCCGGGTTACCGGGGAGCTGTTTTTT.

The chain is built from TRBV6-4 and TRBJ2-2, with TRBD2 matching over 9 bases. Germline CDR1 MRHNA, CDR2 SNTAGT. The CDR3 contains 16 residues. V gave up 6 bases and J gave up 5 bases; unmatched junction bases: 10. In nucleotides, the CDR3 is TGTGCCAGCAGCAACAAAGCGGGGGGTGAGACCGGGGAGCTGTTTTTT. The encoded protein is CASSNKAGGETGELFF.

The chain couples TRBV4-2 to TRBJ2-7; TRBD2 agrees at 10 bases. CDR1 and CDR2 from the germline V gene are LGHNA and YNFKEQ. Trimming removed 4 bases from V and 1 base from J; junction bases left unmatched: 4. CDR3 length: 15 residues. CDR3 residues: CASSPTSGYSYEQYF. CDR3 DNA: TGTGCCAGCAGCCCGACTAGCGGGTATTCCTACGAGCAGTACTTC.

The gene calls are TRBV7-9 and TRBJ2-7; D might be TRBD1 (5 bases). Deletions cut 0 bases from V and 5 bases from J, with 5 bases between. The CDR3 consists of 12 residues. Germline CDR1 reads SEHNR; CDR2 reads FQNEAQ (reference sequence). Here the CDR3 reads CASSLARDEQYF. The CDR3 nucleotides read TGTGCCAGCAGCTTAGCCAGGGACGAGCAGTACTTC.

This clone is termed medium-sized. The CDR3 sequence is CASSPYRGTNTEAFF. The CDR3 coding sequence is TGTGCCAGCAGCCCTTACAGGGGGACGAACACTGAAGCTTTCTTT. The V call is TRBV27, the J call TRBJ1-1; 8 bases line up with TRBD1. This CDR3 spans 15 amino acids. The germline gives CDR1 MNHEY, CDR2 SMNVEV (reference sequence). Unmatched junction bases numbered 7, after V lost 6 bases and J lost 1 base.

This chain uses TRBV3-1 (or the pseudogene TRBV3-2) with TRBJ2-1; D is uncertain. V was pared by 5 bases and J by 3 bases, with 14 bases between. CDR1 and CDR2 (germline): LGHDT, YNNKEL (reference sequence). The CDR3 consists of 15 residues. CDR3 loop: CASSSTASLYNEQFF. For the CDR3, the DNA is TGTGCCAGCAGCTCTACAGCCTCCCTCTACAATGAGCAGTTCTTC.

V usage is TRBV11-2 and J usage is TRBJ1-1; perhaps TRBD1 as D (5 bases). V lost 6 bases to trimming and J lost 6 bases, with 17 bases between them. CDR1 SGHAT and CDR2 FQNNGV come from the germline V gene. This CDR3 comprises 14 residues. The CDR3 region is CASRDRDFRSEAFF. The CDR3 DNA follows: TGTGCCAGCAGGGACCGGGACTTTCGGTCTGAAGCTTTCTTT.

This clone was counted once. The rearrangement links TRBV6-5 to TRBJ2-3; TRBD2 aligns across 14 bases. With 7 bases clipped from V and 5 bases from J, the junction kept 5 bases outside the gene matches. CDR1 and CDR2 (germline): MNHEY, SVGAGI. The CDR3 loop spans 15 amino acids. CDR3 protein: CASTGLAGGQDTQYF. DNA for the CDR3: TGTGCCAGCACCGGACTAGCGGGGGGTCAAGATACGCAGTATTTT.

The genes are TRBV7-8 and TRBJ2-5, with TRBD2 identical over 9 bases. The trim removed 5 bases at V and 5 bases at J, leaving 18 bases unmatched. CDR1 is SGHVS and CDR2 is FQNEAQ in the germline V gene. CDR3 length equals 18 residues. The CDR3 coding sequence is TGTGCCAGCAGCCCAGAGGCCGTTATTAGCGGGAGAAGGGAGACCCAGTACTTC. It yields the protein CASSPEAVISGRRETQYF.

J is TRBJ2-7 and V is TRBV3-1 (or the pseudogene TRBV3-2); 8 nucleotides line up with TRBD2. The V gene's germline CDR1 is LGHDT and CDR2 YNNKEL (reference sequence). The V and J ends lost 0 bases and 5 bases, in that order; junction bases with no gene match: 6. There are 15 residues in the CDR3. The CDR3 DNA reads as TGTGCCAGCAGCCAAGATACGGGGGGGCTCGACGAGCAGTACTTC. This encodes CASSQDTGGLDEQYF.

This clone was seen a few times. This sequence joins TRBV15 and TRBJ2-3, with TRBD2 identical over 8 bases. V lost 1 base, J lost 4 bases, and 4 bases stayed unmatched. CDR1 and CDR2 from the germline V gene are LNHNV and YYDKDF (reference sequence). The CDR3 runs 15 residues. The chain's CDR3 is CATSRASGGSDTQYF. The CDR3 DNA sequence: TGTGCCACCAGCAGAGCCAGCGGGGGTTCAGATACGCAGTATTTT.

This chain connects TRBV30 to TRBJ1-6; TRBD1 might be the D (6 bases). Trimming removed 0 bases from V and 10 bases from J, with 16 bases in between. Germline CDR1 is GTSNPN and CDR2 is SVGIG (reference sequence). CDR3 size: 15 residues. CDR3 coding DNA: TGTGCCTGGAGTGTTCGGGGGGCCCAAGGATCACCCCTCCACTTT. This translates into CAWSVRGAQGSPLHF.

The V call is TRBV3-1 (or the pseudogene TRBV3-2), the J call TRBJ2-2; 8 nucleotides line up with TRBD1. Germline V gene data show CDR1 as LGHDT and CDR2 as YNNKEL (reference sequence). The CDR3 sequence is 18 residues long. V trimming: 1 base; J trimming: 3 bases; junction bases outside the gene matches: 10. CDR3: CASSQVALTGAYTGELFF. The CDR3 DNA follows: TGTGCCAGCAGCCAAGTCGCATTGACAGGGGCCTACACCGGGGAGCTGTTTTTT.

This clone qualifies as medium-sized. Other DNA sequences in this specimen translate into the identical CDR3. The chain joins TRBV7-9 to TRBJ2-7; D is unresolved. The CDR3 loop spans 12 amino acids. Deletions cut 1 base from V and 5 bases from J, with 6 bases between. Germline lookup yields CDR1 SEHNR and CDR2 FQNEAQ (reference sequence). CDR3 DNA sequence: TGTGCCAGCAGCTTAGTTGACGACGAGCAGTACTTC. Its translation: CASSLVDDEQYF. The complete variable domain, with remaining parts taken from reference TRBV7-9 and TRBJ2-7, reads DTGVSQNPRHKITKRGQNVTFRCDPISEHNRLYWYRQTLGQGPEFLTYFQNEAQLEKSRLLSDRFSAERPKGSFSTLEIQRTEQGDSAMYLCASSLVDDEQYFGPGTRLTVT.

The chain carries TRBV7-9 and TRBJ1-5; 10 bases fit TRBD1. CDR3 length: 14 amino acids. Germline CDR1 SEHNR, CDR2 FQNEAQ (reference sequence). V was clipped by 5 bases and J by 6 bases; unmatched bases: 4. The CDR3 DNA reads TGTGCCAGCAGCCGGGACAGGGGCGGTCAGCCCCAGCATTTT. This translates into CASSRDRGGQPQHF.

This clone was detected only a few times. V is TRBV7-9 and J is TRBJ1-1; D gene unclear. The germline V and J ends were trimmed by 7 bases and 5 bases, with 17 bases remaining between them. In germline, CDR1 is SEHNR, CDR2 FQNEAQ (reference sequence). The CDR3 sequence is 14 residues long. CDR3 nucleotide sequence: TGTGCCAGCATCCCCCTGGCGGGAGAAACTGAAGCTTTCTTT. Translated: CASIPLAGETEAFF.